This TCR beta chain was sequenced in a study of blood T cells in healthy people across ages. Overall study results and limits: The diversity estimates, figures obtained from one million T cells, were considered underestimates. For the donors, CMV status was unknown and possibly confounded expanded clonotype changes. Researchers report that TCR beta diversity correlated strongly with naive T cell percentage.

Sample-barcoded 5' priming and a J-beta primer mix drove a second PCR of roughly 6 to 12 cycles. A single record per CDR3 protein comes from TCRdb applying MiXCR to the 5' RACE reads. Here the sample spans around 690,000 distinct CDR3 sequences, roughly 50% being singletons. Concerning this clonotype itself: The antigen is undetermined.

Peripheral blood from each donor was collected in a volume of 9.5 to 10 milliliters. This TCR was sampled from a man aged 55 to 70 in good health. Sequenced material: blood.

Here the CDR3 DNA reads TGTGCCAGCAGTAACCCGGGCCCAGGGCCCAAAAACATTCAGTACTTC. Its protein is CASSNPGPGPKNIQYF. This chain uses TRBV6-1 with TRBJ2-4; TRBD1 might be the D (5 bases). Germline V CDR1 and CDR2: MNHNS, SASEGT. This CDR3 is 16 amino acids long. V dropped 5 bases and J dropped 2 bases, with 16 bases sitting between them.